The 30 T cell receptor beta chains listed next were all sequenced from one sample in a study of identical twins. In TCRdb, the 5' RACE reads were re-called with MiXCR into one record per CDR3 protein. The repertoire includes roughly 750,000 distinct CDR3 sequences, about 20% of them detected once, and about 4.5% sits in the top ten. The same data also contributed to another study, on T cells expressing NK-cell markers.

Sequencing used PBMCs. The receptors here all came from a woman in her late teens or twenties in good health.

The chain uses TRBV29-1 and TRBJ2-3; perhaps TRBD2 as D (5 bases). The CDR3 loop spans 15 amino acids. Trimming took 5 bases from V and 0 from J, leaving 15 bases between them. Germline CDR1 reads SQVTM; CDR2 reads ANQGSEA. CDR3 coding DNA: TGCAGCGTTTCCAGGACTTCACCTAGCACAGATACGCAGTATTTT. It encodes CSVSRTSPSTDTQYF.

There are many counts of this clonotype. The V call is TRBV3-1, the J call TRBJ1-1; D is ambiguous. The CDR3 has 14 residues. V was clipped by 1 base and J by 5 bases, with 11 bases between them. Per the germline V gene, CDR1 is LGHDT and CDR2 is YNNKEL (reference sequence). The CDR3 protein is CASSQVVGGTEAFF. The CDR3 bases are TGTGCCAGCAGCCAAGTGGTCGGTGGGACTGAAGCTTTCTTT. Full variable domain (missing parts from reference TRBV3-1 and TRBJ1-1): DTAVSQTPKYLVTQMGNDKSIKCEQNLGHDTMYWYKQDSKKFLKIMFSYNNKELIINETVPNRFSPKSPDKAHLNLHINSLELGDSAVYFCASSQVVGGTEAFFGQGTRLTVV.

The V gene is TRBV6-5, the J gene TRBJ1-1; D uncertain. Germline assignment: CDR1 MNHEY and CDR2 SVGAGI. The CDR3 totals 14 residues. With 1 base removed from V and 3 bases from J, the gap between germline ends came to 9 bases. Here the CDR3 DNA reads TGTGCCAGCAGTTACTTGGTTCGGGACACTGAAGCTTTCTTT. As protein: CASSYLVRDTEAFF.

The chain couples TRBV5-1 to TRBJ2-1; 9 bases are shared with TRBD1. Germline-derived CDR1 and CDR2 are SGHRS and YFSETQ. Unmatched junction bases numbered 6, after V lost 0 bases and J lost 8 bases. This CDR3 has 15 residues. CDR3 region: CASSLGTGEGHEQFF. In DNA, the CDR3 is TGCGCCAGCAGCTTGGGGACAGGGGAGGGCCATGAGCAGTTCTTC. Complete variable domain (other parts from reference TRBV5-1 and TRBJ2-1): KAGVTQTPRYLIKTRGQQVTLSCSPISGHRSVSWYQQTPGQGLQFLFEYFSETQRNKGNFPGRFSGRQFSNSRSEMNVSTLELGDSALYLCASSLGTGEGHEQFFGPGTRLTVL.

This rearrangement joins TRBV11-2 to TRBJ2-3, with TRBD1 as a possible D gene (5 bases). V dropped 4 bases and J dropped 5 bases, with 16 bases sitting between them. CDR3 length: 15 amino acids. Germline CDR1 reads SGHAT; CDR2 reads FQNNGV. Written as DNA, the CDR3 is TGTGCCAGCAGCTCCCTGGGCAGGGTGGTAGATACGCAGTATTTT. Its translation is CASSSLGRVVDTQYF.

In this sample, this clonotype turned up a few times. The chain links TRBV5-1 to TRBJ2-3, with D perhaps assigned TRBD1 or TRBD2 (5 bases each). The germline V and J ends were trimmed by 4 bases and 5 bases, with 14 bases remaining between them. Germline CDR1 reads SGHRS; CDR2 reads YFSETQ. The length of the CDR3 is 14 residues. CDR3 sequence reads: CASSSAGAKDTQYF. The CDR3 DNA reads as TGCGCCAGCAGCAGTGCCGGGGCGAAAGATACGCAGTATTTT.

Note on this clonotype: One end of the junction fails to match germline, which may point to a read error. The chain combines TRBV13 with TRBJ2-1, with 7 bases lining up with TRBD1. The germline CDR1 and CDR2 sequences are PRHDT and FYEKMQ (reference sequence). CDR3 length: 18 residues. In DNA, the CDR3 is TGTGCCAGCAGCTTAGGCTCGGGACAGATATTCTCCTACAATGAGCTGTTCTTC. Its protein product is CASSLGSGQIFSYNELFF.

The rearrangement links TRBV20-1 to TRBJ2-1; D is unclear. Looked up from germline, CDR1 is DFQATT and CDR2 is SNEGSKA (reference sequence). V was shortened by 5 bases and J by 4 bases, with 9 bases between the two germline ends. The CDR3 contains 12 residues. Written as DNA, the CDR3 is TGCAGTGCTCCGAGCAGATACAATGAGCAGTTCTTC. Translated: CSAPSRYNEQFF.

This clonotype was seen only a few times. The chain uses TRBV15 and TRBJ2-7; D might be TRBD2 (6 bases). V lost 0 bases, J lost 7 bases, and 13 bases lay in between. CDR3 length: 14 residues. In germline, CDR1 is LNHNV, CDR2 YYDKDF (reference sequence). DNA of the CDR3: TGTGCCACCAGCAGAGATAGGGAGGTGCGGGAGCAGTACTTC. Translation: CATSRDREVREQYF.

The V call is TRBV9, the J call TRBJ2-2; TRBD1 agrees at 8 bases. CDR1 and CDR2 (germline): SGDLS, YYNGEE. The CDR3 covers 14 residues. The junction had 4 bases not matched to a gene; V was cut back by 2 bases and J by 7 bases. The CDR3 loop reads CASSVAGGHGELFF. CDR3 bases: TGTGCCAGCAGCGTGGCAGGGGGCCACGGGGAGCTGTTTTTT.

DNA for the CDR3: TGTGCCAGCAGCTTACTCATAGCCAAAAACATTCAGTACTTC. It yields the protein CASSLLIAKNIQYF. This chain uses TRBV7-2 with TRBJ2-4; unclear D gene. Germline V gene sequence: CDR1 SGHTA, CDR2 FQGNSA. This CDR3 has 14 residues. Trimming removed 2 bases from V and 0 bases from J, with 5 bases in between.

The chain couples TRBV27 to TRBJ2-7, with 14 bases fitting TRBD2. Per the germline V gene, CDR1 is MNHEY and CDR2 is SMNVEV (reference sequence). With V trimmed by 5 bases and J by 6 bases, 9 bases remained unmatched. The CDR3 contains 16 residues. The CDR3, as DNA: TGTGCCAGCAGTCCCACGCCGACTAGCGGGAGGGGCGAGCAGTACTTC. This sequence encodes CASSPTPTSGRGEQYF.

This clonotype was observed many times. V usage is TRBV5-1 and J usage is TRBJ2-5, with D perhaps assigned TRBD1 or TRBD2 (5 bases each). The CDR3 runs 15 residues. Looked up from germline, CDR1 is SGHRS and CDR2 is YFSETQ. V was cut by 7 bases and J by 3 bases, with 19 bases left in between. The CDR3 bases are TGCGCCAGCGTACTCAGACCCGGGACGGAAGAGACCCAGTACTTC. Its protein is CASVLRPGTEETQYF.

This clonotype was seen many times. The J gene is TRBJ1-1, the V gene TRBV20-1; D is perhaps TRBD1 (6 bases). The V end lost 1 base, the J end lost 4 bases, and 16 bases lay between the germline ends. The CDR3 is 15 residues long. CDR1 is DFQATT and CDR2 is SNEGSKA in the germline V gene (reference sequence). The CDR3 spells CSARGGAGTRTEAFF. The CDR3 DNA reads as TGCAGTGCTAGAGGAGGGGCCGGGACACGCACTGAAGCTTTCTTT.

This chain uses TRBV5-1 with TRBJ1-1, with D possibly matching TRBD1 (5 bases). V was shortened by 6 bases and J by 3 bases, with 12 bases between the two germline ends. The germline gives CDR1 SGHRS, CDR2 YFSETQ. CDR3 length: 13 amino acids. DNA for the CDR3: TGCGCCAGCACACCGTTGGGGGACACTGAAGCTTTCTTT. Amino acids: CASTPLGDTEAFF.

A few counts support this clonotype. The chain recombines TRBV20-1 with TRBJ1-1; D is undetermined. The CDR3 runs 11 residues. The germline V and J ends were trimmed by 2 bases and 12 bases, with 13 bases remaining between them. Germline V gene data show CDR1 as DFQATT and CDR2 as SNEGSKA (reference sequence). The CDR3 loop reads CSARSSGVSFF. CDR3 DNA sequence: TGCAGTGCTAGATCCTCCGGGGTTTCTTTCTTT.

This clonotype appeared a few times. This chain uses TRBV5-1 with TRBJ2-2; no clear D gene. This CDR3 spans 15 amino acids. Germline CDR1 is SGHRS and CDR2 is YFSETQ. Between the trimmed V and J ends, which lost 0 bases and 0 bases, there was a span of 6 bases. CDR3 DNA: TGCGCCAGCAGCTTGGCCAGGACGAACACCGGGGAGCTGTTTTTT. Translated, it gives CASSLARTNTGELFF.

The V gene is TRBV4-3, the J gene TRBJ2-5, with D unclear. Trimming removed 0 bases from V and 5 bases from J, with 10 bases in between. The CDR3 has 14 residues. CDR1 LGHNA and CDR2 YSLEER come from the germline V gene. DNA of the CDR3: TGCGCCAGCAGCCAAGACGTCCAGGTGGAGACCCAGTACTTC. This translates into CASSQDVQVETQYF.

This clonotype is a singleton in its sample. The gene calls are TRBV7-8 and TRBJ2-7; no firm D call. CDR1 and CDR2 from the germline V gene are SGHVS and FQNEAQ. The CDR3 has 15 residues. Trimming left V 1 base short and J 4 bases short, with 14 bases between. CDR3 sequence: CASSLVRQDQYEQYF. The CDR3, as DNA: TGTGCCAGCAGCTTAGTTCGGCAGGATCAATACGAGCAGTACTTC. Full variable domain (remainder filled in from reference TRBV7-8 and TRBJ2-7): GAGVSQSPRYKVAKRGQDVALRCDPISGHVSLFWYQQALGQGPEFLTYFQNEAQLDKSGLPSDRFFAERPEGSVSTLKIQRTQQEDSAVYLCASSLVRQDQYEQYFGPGTRLTVT.

This clonotype occurred many times. The chain employs TRBV29-1 and TRBJ2-7; possible D gene TRBD2, 7 bases. The CDR3 is made up of 12 amino acids. V was cut by 5 bases and J by 3 bases, with 11 bases left in between. The germline CDR1 and CDR2 sequences are SQVTM and ANQGSEA. The CDR3 sequence: CSVIRGGYEQYF. In DNA form, the CDR3 reads TGCAGCGTTATTAGGGGGGGCTACGAGCAGTACTTC.

This clonotype showed up just a few times. The chain uses TRBV20-1 and TRBJ2-7; possibly TRBD1 for D (5 bases). Trimming shortened V by 3 bases and J by 0 bases, and 9 bases separated the two germline ends. The CDR3 is 13 amino acids. Germline CDR1 reads DFQATT; CDR2 reads SNEGSKA (reference sequence). CDR3 sequence reads: CSARSGSSYEQYF. In DNA, the CDR3 is TGCAGTGCTAGGTCAGGGTCCTCCTACGAGCAGTACTTC.

The chain joins TRBV6-2 or TRBV6-3 to TRBJ1-5, with 8 bases lining up with TRBD1. With 7 bases clipped from V and 2 bases from J, the junction kept 7 bases outside the gene matches. The CDR3 spans 15 residues. Germline loops: CDR1 MNHEY, CDR2 SVGEGT. The CDR3 protein is CASKDRGVGNQPQHF. As DNA, the CDR3 is TGTGCCAGCAAAGACAGGGGCGTCGGCAATCAGCCCCAGCATTTT.

This clonotype appeared a few times. V gene TRBV27 combines with J gene TRBJ2-7; D may be TRBD1 or TRBD2 (5 bases each). The length of the CDR3 is 13 residues. V was pared by 3 bases and J by 4 bases, with 10 bases between. CDR1 is MNHEY and CDR2 is SMNVEV in the germline V gene (reference sequence). CDR3 in amino acids: CASSFGDGYEQYF. The DNA of the CDR3 is TGTGCCAGCAGTTTTGGGGACGGTTACGAGCAGTACTTC.

This clonotype was seen a handful of times. The chain has TRBV7-9 and TRBJ2-1; D gene unclear. This CDR3 is built from 15 residues. V dropped 2 bases and J dropped 3 bases, with 11 bases sitting between them. The V gene's germline CDR1 is SEHNR and CDR2 FQNEAQ (reference sequence). CDR3 nucleotides: TGTGCCAGCAGCTTATGGCAGACAAACTACAATGAGCAGTTCTTC. It yields the protein CASSLWQTNYNEQFF.

This clonotype was observed at least ten times. This chain uses TRBV6-1 with TRBJ2-5, with D perhaps being TRBD1 or TRBD2 (5 bases each). The CDR3 consists of 13 residues. Per the germline V gene, CDR1 is MNHNS and CDR2 is SASEGT. Trimming took off 6 bases at V and 2 bases at J, with 10 bases between the two ends. The CDR3: CASRGRAQETQYF. DNA for the CDR3: TGTGCCAGCAGGGGACGGGCACAAGAGACCCAGTACTTC.

The V and J genes are TRBV5-1 and TRBJ2-3; the match to TRBD2 covers 11 bases. The CDR3 totals 16 residues. Trimming at V came to 3 bases and at J to 0 bases, leaving 3 bases not matched to a gene. Germline V CDR1 and CDR2: SGHRS, YFSETQ. The CDR3 spells CASSSRLAGSTDTQYF. The CDR3 DNA sequence: TGCGCCAGCAGCTCAAGACTAGCGGGGAGCACAGATACGCAGTATTTT.

Of note for this clonotype: At one boundary the junction diverges from the germline segment, which might be a read error. J is TRBJ2-1 and V is TRBV13; tentative D call: TRBD2 (6 bases). This CDR3 has 14 amino acids. Germline values: CDR1 PRHDT, CDR2 FYEKMQ (reference sequence). The CDR3 bases are TGTGCCAGCAGCTCCCGGGACTCCTCCAATGAGCAGTTCTTC. Translated: CASSSRDSSNEQFF.

The V gene is TRBV30, the J gene TRBJ2-1; TRBD1 is a possible D gene (5 bases). V was cut by 6 bases and J by 4 bases, with 10 bases left in between. The V gene's germline CDR1 is GTSNPN and CDR2 SVGIG (reference sequence). The CDR3 has 12 residues. The DNA of the CDR3 is TGTGCCTGTAACAGGTATTACAATGAGCAGTTCTTC. Encoded protein: CACNRYYNEQFF.

The chain links TRBV10-3 to TRBJ1-2, with D possibly matching TRBD1 (5 bases). Germline V gene sequence: CDR1 ENHRY, CDR2 SYGVKD. This CDR3 is built from 12 residues. V dropped 3 bases and J dropped 6 bases, with 8 bases sitting between them. Written as DNA, the CDR3 is TGTGCCATCAGTGACCCCAGGGATGGCTACACCTTC. Its translation is CAISDPRDGYTF.

This clonotype was detected a few times. V usage is TRBV20-1 and J usage is TRBJ2-5; D might be TRBD2 (6 bases). Germline assignment: CDR1 DFQATT and CDR2 SNEGSKA (reference sequence). Trimming removed 3 bases from V and 5 bases from J, with 10 bases in between. The CDR3 totals 12 residues. The CDR3 loop is CSASGGKETQYF. CDR3 DNA: TGCAGTGCTAGTGGCGGGAAGGAGACCCAGTACTTC.